Listed here are 6 T cell receptor beta chains from one sample, sequenced in a study of blood T cell repertoires in COVID-19. Only in-frame clones appear in the TCRdb table, and some are missing; sequencing was by immunoSEQ multiplex PCR. Found here are some 300,000 clones, roughly 89% of them singletons; the top ten hold roughly a tenth. Material for sequencing was PBMCs or T cells enriched from blood (not recorded which). These receptors all stem from a woman aged 25 to 39 who had recovered from COVID-19.

The chain has TRBV18 and TRBJ2-7; 11 bases line up with TRBD2. CDR3 length: 17 amino acids. Trimming took 3 bases from V and 2 from J; bases not matched to a gene: 9. CDR1 is KGHSH, CDR2 LQKENI, per germline. The CDR3 spells CASSPWLAGGLAYEQYF. For the CDR3, the DNA is TGTGCCAGCTCACCCTGGCTAGCGGGAGGATTAGCCTACGAGCAGTACTTC.

The J gene is TRBJ2-1, the V gene TRBV29-1, with TRBD2 matching 11 bases. CDR3 length: 14 residues. Trimming removed 1 base from V and 4 bases from J; junction bases left unmatched: 0. CDR1 is SQVTM and CDR2 is ANQGSEA in the germline V gene. As DNA, the CDR3 is TGCAGCGTTGAAGGACTAGCGGGATACAATGAGCAGTTCTTC. Amino acids: CSVEGLAGYNEQFF.

The chain links TRBV27 to TRBJ1-1; D remains ambiguous. Trimming left V 6 bases short and J 0 bases short, with 11 bases between. The germline V gene encodes CDR1 MNHEY and CDR2 SMNVEV (reference sequence). The CDR3 length is 14 residues. The CDR3 coding sequence is TGTGCCAGCAGCCCTCGCGATATGAACACTGAAGCTTTCTTT. Residues: CASSPRDMNTEAFF.

This CDR3 is CASSHTGRTGELFF. The CDR3 region has the DNA TGTGCCAGCAGCCACACGGGTAGGACCGGGGAGCTGTTTTTT. The chain joins TRBV7-9 to TRBJ2-2; no clear D gene. The length of the CDR3 is 14 residues. Germline lookup yields CDR1 SEHNR and CDR2 FQNEAQ (reference sequence). V was trimmed by 5 bases and J by 5 bases, leaving 12 bases between them.

V is TRBV12-3 or TRBV12-4 and J is TRBJ2-2; no clear D gene. The CDR3 consists of 12 residues. Trimming shortened V by 5 bases and J by 4 bases, and 5 bases separated the two germline ends. CDR3 amino acids: CASSPGTGELFF. The CDR3, as DNA: TGTGCCAGCAGTCCGGGCACCGGGGAGCTGTTTTTT.

This clone was seen a few times. The CDR3 loop is CASSFSGRGNEQYF. Here the CDR3 DNA reads TGCGCCAGCAGCTTCAGCGGGAGGGGGAACGAGCAGTACTTC. The genes are TRBV5-1 and TRBJ2-7; 10 bases align to TRBD2. The V segment lost 2 bases and the J segment 5 bases; nucleotides outside the gene matches: 4. Germline V CDR1 and CDR2: SGHRS, YFSETQ. The CDR3 covers 14 residues.